Sequencing of this T cell receptor beta chain was carried out in a study of Ad26.COV2.S vaccination and SARS-CoV-2 variants. Study-wide background: Donor had been placed in the Ad26.COV2.S arm of the COV1001 trial. Study results and caveats: In TCR breadth and depth analyses, total T cell responses may have been underestimated. Higher spike-specific TCR breadth was found in vaccine recipients than in placebo recipients. Vaccine and placebo recipients had comparable breadth of non-spike TCRs.

The treatment: 15 to 20 received Ad26.COV2.S at low or high dose, single or two shots; about five received placebo; per-sample allocation not given. Sampling occurred on day 63 after the first vaccine or placebo injection. The data were produced by immunoSEQ multiplex PCR, yet TCRdb's version contains in-frame clones alone and is incomplete. This table holds more than 300,000 clones, approximately 86% found once. The CDR3 runs 14 residues. Germline lookup yields CDR1 MDHEN and CDR2 SYDVKM. V gave up 1 base and J gave up 1 base, with 7 bases separating them. For this clone: Its antigen is undetermined.

Material: peripheral blood, obtained in a trial of Ad26.COV2.S vaccine versus placebo. The source is a person between 18 and 65 years old who received the Ad26.COV2.S COVID-19 vaccine or a placebo. V and J are TRBV28 and TRBJ1-1; no definite D call. DNA of the CDR3: TGTGCCAGCAGTTTATCGGGAACGAACACTGAAGCTTTCTTT. Its translation: CASSLSGTNTEAFF.